This T cell receptor beta chain was recorded in a study of technical replicates of blood from several donors (dated by TCRdb to between 2016 and 2019). To note about this clone: No antigen is known for it. Per-nucleotide qualities are absent, and no much larger clonotype sits a single base away.

The CDR3 spans 14 residues, from the cysteine through the phenylalanine. The sequence is cut down to CDR3 DNA, 42 bases in frame from base 1. V ends up 4 bases short and J 6 bases short, with an unmatched junction base count of 8. According to the germline V gene, CDR1 reads SGHRS and CDR2 reads YFSETQ. Receptors were amplified or captured by the immunoSEQ multiplex PCR assay. Sourced from immuneACCESS, this table was stored by TCRdb with only in-frame sequences that have V and J called. A share of the clones is absent; for the studies checked, an unresolved V gene accounts for under half, and the remainder has no known explanation. Across this sample there are about 99,000 clones, with about 95% seen only once. The top ten constitute about 0.19% of the sample.

Sequenced sample: T cells isolated from PBMCs. In this chain, TRBV5-1 is recombined with TRBJ2-3, and 7 junction bases match TRBD2. This receptor was obtained from a human donor in good health. The CDR3 is CASSLAEGRDTQYF. The nucleotide sequence is given as TGCGCCAGCAGCCTAGCGGAGGGGAGGGATACGCAGTATTTT.